The present entry profiles one TCR beta chain with its context. Its specificity is unknown. The data were taken from a study of cytomegalovirus exposure and HLA in healthy donors. The study, taken as a whole, reports: There were some V segments, including TRBV6-2 and TRBV6-3, excluded as indistinguishable. CMV serostatus was the only recorded immune exposure for donors. In a later analysis, V- and J-gene trimming of beta chains associated with a DCLRE1C missense variant, replicated independently. Previously analyzed data showed that most TCR beta V segments were productive at a frequency of about 87% or about 30%.

The CDR3 spans 14 residues. The germline V gene encodes CDR1 GTSNPN and CDR2 SVGIG (reference sequence). V was cut by 4 bases and J by 1 base, with 12 bases left in between. PCR amplification relied on 60 Vbeta primers (plus 13 Jbeta primers). Produced via immunoSEQ multiplex PCR; TCRdb's table is partial and in-frame only. The repertoire includes more than 100,000 clones, around three fifths of them detected once, and approximately 2.5% sits in the top ten. This sequence originates from a woman aged 40 to 50 in good health and CMV-seronegative. This rearrangement joins TRBV30 to TRBJ2-3, with D possibly being TRBD1 (6 bases). The sample taken for sequencing was PBMCs. DNA for the CDR3: TGTGCCTGGACAGGGGTACAACGCACAGATACGCAGTATTTT. As protein: CAWTGVQRTDTQYF.